The 17 T cell receptor beta chains below all came from one sample that was sequenced in a study of blood T cells in healthy people across ages. A J-beta primer mix and a sample-barcoded 5' primer were used in a second PCR of about 7 to 12 cycles. TCRdb re-derived calls from the 5' RACE reads in MiXCR, one entry per CDR3 protein. In the table there are 800,000 or so distinct CDR3 sequences, approximately 65% of which are singletons. The sample taken for sequencing was blood. The receptors here all came from a man aged 25 to 40 in good health.

The V gene is TRBV10-3, the J gene TRBJ1-2; D gene ambiguous. There are 11 residues in the CDR3. V was cut by 4 bases and J by 4 bases, with 4 bases left in between. CDR1 is ENHRY and CDR2 is SYGVKD in the germline V gene. The DNA of the CDR3 is TGTGCCATCAGTGTGAGCTATGGCTACACCTTC. The encoded protein is CAISVSYGYTF.

V and J are TRBV30 and TRBJ2-1, with 9 positions matching TRBD2. CDR3 length: 16 amino acids. CDR1 is GTSNPN and CDR2 is SVGIG in the germline V gene (reference sequence). With V trimmed by 3 bases and J by 6 bases, 12 bases remained unmatched. The DNA of the CDR3 is TGTGCCTGGAGCGGAATACCGGGACTAGCCACCAATGAGCAGTTCTTC. This translates into CAWSGIPGLATNEQFF.

Worth noting for this clonotype: Germline is not matched at one junction end, which may reflect a read error. This chain connects TRBV7-2 to TRBJ2-1; D is unresolved. Looked up from germline, CDR1 is SGHTA and CDR2 is FQGNSA. The length of the CDR3 is 16 residues. The CDR3 bases are TGTGCCAGCAGCTCTAGGGCCGGATGGGAATTAAATGCGCAGTTCTTC. Translation: CASSSRAGWELNAQFF.

V and J are TRBV7-2 and TRBJ2-3; D is tentatively TRBD1 or TRBD2 (5 bases each). The V end lost 10 bases, the J end lost 4 bases, and 21 bases lay between the germline ends. Germline CDR1 and CDR2: SGHTA and FQGNSA. The CDR3 has 15 residues. The chain's CDR3 is CAIPRGEGIPDTQYF. The CDR3 region has the DNA TGTGCCATCCCTCGGGGTGAGGGGATTCCAGATACGCAGTATTTT.

The V and J genes are TRBV7-2 and TRBJ2-1, with 15 bases lining up with TRBD2. The CDR3 runs to 19 residues. The V gene's germline CDR1 is SGHTA and CDR2 FQGNSA. The trim removed 6 bases at V and 0 bases at J, leaving 9 bases unmatched. The CDR3 loop reads CASSPRGLAGGISYNEQFF. In DNA form, the CDR3 reads TGTGCCAGCAGTCCGAGGGGACTAGCGGGGGGCATCTCCTACAATGAGCAGTTCTTC.

V is TRBV6-2 or TRBV6-3 and J is TRBJ2-7, with a possible D match to TRBD2 (5 bases). CDR1 is MNHEY and CDR2 is SVGEGT in the germline V gene. V lost 2 bases and J lost 1, with 9 bases in between. This CDR3 contains 14 residues. CDR3 sequence: CASSYTAGSYEQYF. CDR3 sequence (DNA): TGTGCCAGCAGTTACACGGCGGGTTCCTACGAGCAGTACTTC.

This clonotype has just a few counts. V and J are TRBV7-2 and TRBJ1-2, with D unclear. CDR1 and CDR2 from the germline V gene are SGHTA and FQGNSA. V lost 5 bases to trimming and J lost 1 base, with 8 bases between them. The CDR3 spans 13 residues. CDR3 coding DNA: TGTGCCAGCAGCCCAGACCTTAACTATGGCTACACCTTC. Translated: CASSPDLNYGYTF.

The chain links TRBV2 to TRBJ2-5; D is possibly TRBD1 or TRBD2 (5 bases each). The CDR3 runs to 13 residues. Germline V gene sequence: CDR1 SNHLY, CDR2 FYNNEI. The ends were cut back, 7 bases at V and 2 bases at J, with 11 bases in the middle. CDR3 DNA sequence: TGTGCCAGCACTCCGGGGCCACAAGAGACCCAGTACTTC. The encoded protein is CASTPGPQETQYF.

This clonotype has ten or more counts. The J gene is TRBJ2-4, the V gene TRBV28; 9 nucleotides agree with TRBD1. CDR1 and CDR2 (germline): MDHEN, SYDVKM. Germline trimming cut 5 bases from V and 2 bases from J; bases unmatched to any gene: 7. The CDR3 totals 16 residues. The CDR3 is CASSPGTGRSKNIQYF. CDR3 in DNA: TGTGCCAGCAGTCCCGGGACAGGGAGGTCCAAAAACATTCAGTACTTC.

V and J are TRBV12-3 or TRBV12-4 and TRBJ2-3; 10 positions agree with TRBD1. V shed 5 bases and J 5 bases; nucleotides not matched to a gene: 7. The CDR3 has 15 residues. The CDR3 spells CASSNRGQGLDTQYF. The CDR3 DNA reads TGTGCCAGCAGTAACAGGGGACAGGGGCTAGATACGCAGTATTTT.

In this sample, this clonotype turned up many times. The chain has TRBV5-1 and TRBJ2-5; 8 bases match TRBD1. J gave up 2 bases and V 2 bases, and 2 bases lay outside the gene matches. The CDR3 has 14 amino acids. CDR1 and CDR2 from the germline V gene are SGHRS and YFSETQ. The CDR3 coding sequence is TGCGCCAGCAGCTTCACAGGGGGACAAGAGACCCAGTACTTC. This sequence encodes CASSFTGGQETQYF. The full variable domain, rest sourced from reference TRBV5-1 and TRBJ2-5, is KAGVTQTPRYLIKTRGQQVTLSCSPISGHRSVSWYQQTPGQGLQFLFEYFSETQRNKGNFPGRFSGRQFSNSRSEMNVSTLELGDSALYLCASSFTGGQETQYFGPGTRLLVL.

This sequence joins TRBV4-3 and TRBJ1-1, with TRBD1 matching over 8 bases. V gave up 0 bases and J gave up 0 bases; unmatched junction bases: 9. CDR1 is LGHNA, CDR2 YSLEER, per germline. The CDR3 extends over 18 amino acids. CDR3 nucleotide sequence: TGCGCCAGCAGCCAAGATCCAGGGGGCCTCGGGGTGAACACTGAAGCTTTCTTT. Its translation: CASSQDPGGLGVNTEAFF.

The V call is TRBV7-3, the J call TRBJ2-2, with D possibly matching TRBD2 (7 bases). Per germline, CDR1 SGHTA and CDR2 FQGTGA. V shed 2 bases and J shed 1 base, with 11 bases lying between them. The CDR3 extends over 16 amino acids. The CDR3 here is CASSLAGARNTGELFF. The CDR3 DNA reads TGTGCCAGCAGCTTAGCGGGGGCGCGGAACACCGGGGAGCTGTTTTTT.

This clonotype was counted only a few times. The J gene is TRBJ2-1, the V gene TRBV4-2; 13 nucleotides line up with TRBD2. Losses at the gene ends were 0 bases for V and 7 bases for J; bases not matched to a gene: 6. This CDR3 spans 17 amino acids. The germline V gene has CDR1 LGHNA and CDR2 YNFKEQ. In DNA, the CDR3 is TGTGCCAGCAGCCAAGATGAACTAGCGGGGGGGAAGAATGAGCAGTTCTTC. This sequence encodes CASSQDELAGGKNEQFF.

This clonotype was detected only a few times. The chain joins TRBV12-3 or TRBV12-4 to TRBJ1-4; no clear D gene. The CDR3 has 13 amino acids. Between the trimmed V and J ends, which lost 3 bases and 1 base, there was a span of 3 bases. The CDR3 sequence is CASSLGTNEKLFF. The DNA of the CDR3 is TGTGCCAGCAGTTTGGGAACTAATGAAAAACTGTTTTTT.

V and J are TRBV7-2 and TRBJ1-1; D is unresolved. Germline CDR1 and CDR2: SGHTA and FQGNSA. V gave up 1 base and J gave up 1 base, with 10 bases separating them. This CDR3 comprises 15 residues. CDR3 in amino acids: CASSLEAWANTEAFF. CDR3 nucleotide sequence: TGTGCCAGCAGCTTAGAGGCGTGGGCGAACACTGAAGCTTTCTTT.

The rearrangement joins TRBV15 to TRBJ2-1; D is perhaps TRBD1 (7 bases). Germline V CDR1 and CDR2: LNHNV, YYDKDF (reference sequence). There are 15 residues in the CDR3. V gave up 5 bases and J gave up 7 bases, with 18 bases separating them. The CDR3 sequence: CATSGRGAGGNEQFF. Written as DNA, the CDR3 is TGTGCCACCAGCGGCCGAGGGGCAGGGGGGAATGAGCAGTTCTTC.